The rows below give T cell receptor beta chains drawn from one sample of a study of blood T cell repertoires in COVID-19. The repertoire was sequenced with immunoSEQ multiplex PCR; TCRdb's copy has only in-frame clones and lacks some. The table includes about 47,000 clones, 82% detected once. The sequencing input was peripheral blood. These receptors all stem from a human donor with acute or convalescent COVID-19. The donor label of this sample is uncertain. CDR3s include the opening cysteine and the closing phenylalanine or tryptophan. Each record gives: J gene, D gene, clone size, V gene, CDR3 DNA, CDR3 protein. A D gene is named only where the DNA matches it firmly. Rows give clone size only sometimes, using once, few, many, or a class for an expanded clone.

TRBJ2-2 TRBD2 once TRBV7-3 TGTGCCAGTAGGACTAGCGCGAACACCGGGGAGCTGTTTTTT CASRTSANTGELFF
TRBJ1-2 . . TRBV10-3 TGTGCCATCAGCCCTACTTCGGATGGCTACACCTTC CAISPTSDGYTF
TRBJ2-7 . few TRBV12-3/TRBV12-4 TGTGCCAGTGGCAGCGGCAAAACCTACGAGCAGTACTTC CASGSGKTYEQYF
TRBJ1-1 . . TRBV4-3 TGCGCCAGCAGCCAAGGTCACGACAGATATCCCACTGAAGCTTTCTTT CASSQGHDRYPTEAFF
TRBJ2-1 . . TRBV28 TGTGCCAGCAGATTTGGACAGTTGTGGCAGAATGAGCAGTTCTTC CASRFGQLWQNEQFF
TRBJ2-3 . . TRBV7-3 TGTGCCAGCAGCTTGACAGGCCCTAGAGGGAGCACAGATACGCAGTATTTT CASSLTGPRGSTDTQYF
TRBJ2-1 TRBD2 few TRBV11-3 TGTGCCAGCAGCACAAGCGGGAGGGCCTACAATGAGCAGTTCTTC CASSTSGRAYNEQFF
TRBJ2-5 . . TRBV12-3/TRBV12-4 TGTGCCAGCAGTTCACGACAGGGAGGGACCCAGTACTTC CASSSRQGGTQYF
TRBJ2-5 TRBD1 . TRBV6-2/TRBV6-3 TGTGCCAGCAGCCCCAGACAGGGACACGAGACCCAGTACTTC CASSPRQGHETQYF
TRBJ2-1 TRBD2 . TRBV24-1 TGTGCCACCAGTGACCCAATAGCGGGGAAAGATGAGCAGTTCTTC CATSDPIAGKDEQFF
TRBJ1-5 . few TRBV29-1 TGCAGCGTTGCGGCGGGGGTGGATCAGCCCCAGCATTTT CSVAAGVDQPQHF
TRBJ2-1 . . TRBV24-1 TGTGCCACCAGCGGGGGGCGGGATTCGTTAGATGAGCAGTTCTTC CATSGGRDSLDEQFF
TRBJ1-5 . . TRBV18 TGTGCCAGCTCCCTCAGGGAGGATCAGCCCCAGCATTTT CASSLREDQPQHF
TRBJ1-3 . . TRBV5-4 TGTGCCAGCAGCTTCGACCGGGGGGACACCATATATTTT CASSFDRGDTIYF
TRBJ1-5 TRBD1 few TRBV2 TGTGCCAGCAGTGAAAGGCCCGCCAGGGGGTCAGGAAGCAATCAGCCCCAGCATTTT CASSERPARGSGSNQPQHF
TRBJ2-2 . . TRBV7-2 TGTGCCAGCAGCTTAGGGCCCCCGAAGGAGCTGTTTTTT CASSLGPPKELFF
TRBJ2-7 TRBD1 . TRBV7-6 TGTGCCAGCAGCTCCTCCCGGGACAGGGGCTACGAGCAGTACTTC CASSSSRDRGYEQYF
TRBJ2-2 TRBD1 . TRBV9 TGTGCCAGCAGCCCAAGATCCGGGACAGGGGAGTCCGGGGAGCTGTTTTTT CASSPRSGTGESGELFF
TRBJ1-5 . . TRBV12-3/TRBV12-4 TGTGCCAGCAGTTTTCAAAATCAGCCCCAGCATTTT CASSFQNQPQHF
TRBJ2-3 . . TRBV25-1 TGTGCCAGCAGTGAAGCCCAGGATAACACAGATACGCAGTATTTT CASSEAQDNTDTQYF
TRBJ2-1 . . TRBV15 TGTGCCACCAGAATTCGGGGGTCTCAATGGAATGAGCAGTTCTTC CATRIRGSQWNEQFF
TRBJ2-7 . . TRBV7-9 TGTGCCAGCAGCCCATACCGGGATTATGGGTCCTACGAGCAGTACTTC CASSPYRDYGSYEQYF
TRBJ2-7 TRBD2 once TRBV30 TGTGCCTGGAGTGTAGTAGCGGGGGCCACCTACGAGCAGTACTTC CAWSVVAGATYEQYF
TRBJ1-1 . . TRBV12-3/TRBV12-4 TGTGCCAGCAGTTTTACGACAAACACTGAAGCTTTCTTT CASSFTTNTEAFF
TRBJ1-1 TRBD1 . TRBV7-6 TGTGCCAGCAGCAACGACAGGGTTGCGGCTTTCTTT CASSNDRVAAFF
TRBJ2-5 TRBD2 . TRBV29-1 TGCAGCGGGGGGGGAGGGACCCAAGAGACCCAGTACTTC CSGGGGTQETQYF
TRBJ1-1 TRBD1 . TRBV11-3 TGTGCCAGCACACCGGGACAGATGAACACTGAAGCTTTCTTT CASTPGQMNTEAFF
TRBJ2-7 TRBD2 . TRBV4-3 TGCGCCAGCAGCCAAGGGATCGGGGGAGGGCCCTACGAGCAGTACTTC CASSQGIGGGPYEQYF
TRBJ1-6 TRBD1 . TRBV19 TGTGCCAGTAGTCCACAGATGGGGACAGGGAATAATTCACCCCTCCACTTT CASSPQMGTGNNSPLHF
TRBJ1-1 TRBD1 . TRBV11-3 TGTGCCAGCAGGACAGGGGGCAAAGACACTGAAGCTTTCTTT CASRTGGKDTEAFF
TRBJ1-6 TRBD1 . TRBV7-2 TGTGCCAGCAGCCCCGGACAGGGGAATAATTCACCCCTCCACTTT CASSPGQGNNSPLHF
TRBJ2-2 . . TRBV7-3 TGTGCCAGCAGCTTAACGGGCGCTACTCCCGGGGAGCTGTTTTTT CASSLTGATPGELFF
TRBJ2-2 . . TRBV19 TGTGCCAGTAGTATAGCCACAAACACCGGGGAGCTGTTTTTT CASSIATNTGELFF
TRBJ2-3 . . TRBV2 TGTGCCAGCAGTGGGGGGACTCCAGCTAGCACAGATACGCAGTATTTT CASSGGTPASTDTQYF
TRBJ1-6 . once TRBV6-2/TRBV6-3 TGTGCCAGCAGTCCCGCGACAGAGAATTCACCCCTCCACTTT CASSPATENSPLHF
TRBJ1-1 . once TRBV11-2 TGTGCCAGCAGCTTAGAGGGCAGTAACACTGAAGCTTTCTTT CASSLEGSNTEAFF
TRBJ1-5 . once TRBV21-1 TGTGCCAGCAGCATCTGGACAGGGGGTCAGCCCCAGCATTTT CASSIWTGGQPQHF
TRBJ1-1 . . TRBV2 TGTGCCAGCAGCCTCGCCGGGGGCACTGAAGCTTTCTTT CASSLAGGTEAFF
TRBJ2-7 . . TRBV7-9 TGTGCCAGCAGCTCCCGGGGGGCTTCGTACGAGCAGTACTTC CASSSRGASYEQYF
TRBJ1-5 . . TRBV30 TGTGCCTGGAGTGTACTTACAGGGAAACAGCCCCAGCATTTT CAWSVLTGKQPQHF
TRBJ2-1 . . TRBV24-1 TGTGCCACCGGGGAGACTGGATTGACCAATGAGCAGTTCTTC CATGETGLTNEQFF
TRBJ1-4 TRBD1 once TRBV7-9 TGTGCCAGCAGCTTAGGCTGGACAGGTGGAACAACTAATGAAAAACTGTTTTTT CASSLGWTGGTTNEKLFF
TRBJ2-1 . once TRBV20-1 TGCAGTGTGGAGGACTACAATGAGCAGTTCTTC CSVEDYNEQFF
TRBJ1-3 . . TRBV6-2/TRBV6-3 TGTGCCAGCAGTTTCTATCGAAACACCATATATTTT CASSFYRNTIYF
TRBJ1-4 . . TRBV18 TGTGCCAGCTCAGAGGGGGTCCGTAATGAAAAACTGTTTTTT CASSEGVRNEKLFF
TRBJ2-3 TRBD2 . TRBV3-1/TRBV3-2 TGTGCCAGCAGCCAAGGACTAGCTCAATCGGATACGCAGTATTTT CASSQGLAQSDTQYF
TRBJ1-1 TRBD1 . TRBV6-5 TGTGCCAGCAGTCTGGGACAGGAGAACACTGAAGCTTTCTTT CASSLGQENTEAFF
TRBJ2-7 TRBD2 . TRBV6-2/TRBV6-3 TGTGCCAGCAGTAGGACGGGAGGGGATTACTACGAGCAGTACTTC CASSRTGGDYYEQYF
TRBJ2-7 . . TRBV29-1 TGCAGCGTTGAGTACCGGGTGGGGGGATCCTACGAGCAGTACTTC CSVEYRVGGSYEQYF
TRBJ1-1 . . TRBV10-3 TGTGCCATCAGTGAGGGGGGAGGACCCACTGAAGCTTTCTTT CAISEGGGPTEAFF
TRBJ1-1 . . TRBV5-1 TGCGCCAGCAGCTTGGAGGGGTTGGGGGCAGAAGCTTTCTTT CASSLEGLGAEAFF
TRBJ2-2 TRBD2 . TRBV7-8 TGTGCCAGCAGCTCATACGGGACTAGCGGGGCCCCCGGGGAGCTGTTTTTT CASSSYGTSGAPGELFF
TRBJ1-6 . . TRBV7-9 TGTGCCAGCAGCCACGACAGCCTTAATTCACCCCTCCACTTT CASSHDSLNSPLHF
TRBJ2-5 . . TRBV21-1 TGTGCCAGCAGCACCTCCAAGGGGCCAGAGACCCAGTACTTC CASSTSKGPETQYF
TRBJ1-1 . . TRBV5-4 TGTGCCAGCAGCTTGTGGGAGGACCTCCTGACAGCTTTCTTT CASSLWEDLLTAFF
TRBJ1-6 . . TRBV27 TGTGCCAGCAGTCGGCGGTCCTATAATTCACCCCTCCACTTT CASSRRSYNSPLHF